Listed below are T cell receptor beta chains from one sample, sequenced in a study of Graves' ophthalmopathy and Graves' hyperthyroidism. TCRdb called the multiplex PCR reads again in MiXCR, with one record for every CDR3 protein. The sample yields 360,000 or so distinct CDR3 sequences, 15% to 20% seen once. The specimen sequenced was peripheral blood. These TCRs come from a woman aged 18-29 years with Graves' ophthalmopathy. The CDR3 runs from the conserved cysteine through the conserved F or W. The order of the fields is V gene, D gene, J gene, clone size, CDR3 DNA, CDR3 protein. D genes are given only for firm matches. The size entry is marked missing in some rows and otherwise reads once, few, many or a size class.

v_call: TRBV4-3; d_call: TRBD1; j_call: TRBJ1-1; clone_size: many; cdr3_nt: TGCGCCAGCAGCCAAGATAGGGGACAGATTGAAGCTTTCTTT; cdr3_aa: CASSQDRGQIEAFF
v_call: TRBV27; d_call: .; j_call: TRBJ2-7; clone_size: .; cdr3_nt: TGTGCCAGCACTGGGAACTACCCAGCCTACGAGCAGTACTTC; cdr3_aa: CASTGNYPAYEQYF
v_call: TRBV30; d_call: TRBD1; j_call: TRBJ1-2; clone_size: many; cdr3_nt: TGTGCCTGGGGCGCCGGGACAGCCTCTAACTATGGCTACACCTTC; cdr3_aa: CAWGAGTASNYGYTF
v_call: TRBV7-2; d_call: .; j_call: TRBJ1-6; clone_size: many; cdr3_nt: TGTGCCAGCAGCTTCGTTTCAGGGGAGAATTCACCCCTCCACTTT; cdr3_aa: CASSFVSGENSPLHF
v_call: TRBV2; d_call: TRBD1; j_call: TRBJ1-3; clone_size: many; cdr3_nt: TGTGCCAGCAGTGTGCGGGGGACAGGGGAGGGTGGAAACACCATATATTTT; cdr3_aa: CASSVRGTGEGGNTIYF
v_call: TRBV12-3/TRBV12-4; d_call: .; j_call: TRBJ1-5; clone_size: many; cdr3_nt: TGTGCCAGCAGTCCCCCCTCCCAGAACAATCAGCCCCAGCATTTT; cdr3_aa: CASSPPSQNNQPQHF
v_call: TRBV2; d_call: .; j_call: TRBJ1-1; clone_size: .; cdr3_nt: TGTGCCAGCGGCTCGAGGCGCTCTAGCGGGAACACTGAAGCTTTCTTT; cdr3_aa: CASGSRRSSGNTEAFF
v_call: TRBV2; d_call: .; j_call: TRBJ1-1; clone_size: many; cdr3_nt: TGTGCCAGCGGGCCTCGTATGAACACTGAAGCTTTCTTT; cdr3_aa: CASGPRMNTEAFF
v_call: TRBV29-1; d_call: .; j_call: TRBJ2-2; clone_size: .; cdr3_nt: TGCAGCGTTGCGAACCCCCCGGGACAGGGCTATAGCGGGGCGAACACCGGGGAGCTGTTTTTT; cdr3_aa: CSVANPPGQGYSGANTGELFF
v_call: TRBV5-1; d_call: .; j_call: TRBJ2-2; clone_size: many; cdr3_nt: TGCGCCAGTCAGCTTCTGACAGATACCGGGGAGCTGTTTTTT; cdr3_aa: CASQLLTDTGELFF
v_call: TRBV10-3; d_call: TRBD2; j_call: TRBJ2-7; clone_size: few; cdr3_nt: TGTGCCATCAGTTCCGGGACTAGCGGGAGAAGTAGCTCCTACGAGCAGTACTTC; cdr3_aa: CAISSGTSGRSSSYEQYF
v_call: TRBV4-2; d_call: TRBD2; j_call: TRBJ2-2; clone_size: many; cdr3_nt: TGTGCCAGCAGCCAAGTTTCTAGCGGGGTACCCGGGGAGCTGTTTTTT; cdr3_aa: CASSQVSSGVPGELFF
v_call: TRBV6-1; d_call: .; j_call: TRBJ1-1; clone_size: many; cdr3_nt: TGTGCCAGCAGTCCCGACATAGAAGTGAACACTGAAGCTTTCTTT; cdr3_aa: CASSPDIEVNTEAFF
v_call: TRBV19; d_call: TRBD1; j_call: TRBJ1-1; clone_size: many; cdr3_nt: TGTGCCAGTCCCTTGGACAGGGACACTGAAGCTTTCTTT; cdr3_aa: CASPLDRDTEAFF
v_call: TRBV12-3/TRBV12-4; d_call: .; j_call: TRBJ1-5; clone_size: many; cdr3_nt: TGTGCCAGCAGTTTGGTAGGGAATCAGCCCCAGCATTTT; cdr3_aa: CASSLVGNQPQHF
v_call: TRBV6-1; d_call: .; j_call: TRBJ2-7; clone_size: many; cdr3_nt: TGTGCCAGCAGGGCTCAATGGGTGGAGTCCTACGAGCAGTACTTC; cdr3_aa: CASRAQWVESYEQYF
v_call: TRBV6-5; d_call: .; j_call: TRBJ2-5; clone_size: once; cdr3_nt: TGTGCCAGCACTTTGACTGTAAAAGAGACCCAGTACTTC; cdr3_aa: CASTLTVKETQYF
v_call: TRBV24-1; d_call: TRBD2; j_call: TRBJ2-5; clone_size: many; cdr3_nt: TGTGCCACCAGTGACCCCTCGCGGGGGACCAAAGAGACCCAGTACTTC; cdr3_aa: CATSDPSRGTKETQYF
v_call: TRBV12-3/TRBV12-4; d_call: .; j_call: TRBJ2-7; clone_size: many; cdr3_nt: TGTGCCAGCAGTCTCGGGACCTACGAGCAGTACTTC; cdr3_aa: CASSLGTYEQYF
v_call: TRBV27; d_call: .; j_call: TRBJ2-1; clone_size: many; cdr3_nt: TGTGCCATCCCTCGGGGGCCAGTATACAATGAGCAGTTCTTC; cdr3_aa: CAIPRGPVYNEQFF
v_call: TRBV6-1; d_call: .; j_call: TRBJ1-5; clone_size: many; cdr3_nt: TGTGCCAGCAGTGCCCTGGTTCTGGGGGGCAATCAGCCCCAGCATTTT; cdr3_aa: CASSALVLGGNQPQHF
v_call: TRBV12-3/TRBV12-4; d_call: .; j_call: TRBJ1-1; clone_size: .; cdr3_nt: TGTGCCAGCAGTGAATTGGCAGGGGAACCTTTCTTT; cdr3_aa: CASSELAGEPFF
v_call: TRBV7-9; d_call: .; j_call: TRBJ1-1; clone_size: many; cdr3_nt: TGTGCCAGCAGCTTAGTAGAAGCAGCTTTCTTT; cdr3_aa: CASSLVEAAFF
v_call: TRBV12-3/TRBV12-4; d_call: .; j_call: TRBJ1-1; clone_size: many; cdr3_nt: TGTGCCAGCAGCCCGAACACGATGGGCGAAGCTTTCTTT; cdr3_aa: CASSPNTMGEAFF
v_call: TRBV28; d_call: .; j_call: TRBJ2-5; clone_size: once; cdr3_nt: TGTGCCAGCAGTTCGGCCGGGACAACGGAGACCCAGTACTTC; cdr3_aa: CASSSAGTTETQYF
v_call: TRBV7-8; d_call: .; j_call: TRBJ2-5; clone_size: many; cdr3_nt: TGTGCCAGCAGCTCCCTTCAAGAGACCCAGTACTTC; cdr3_aa: CASSSLQETQYF
v_call: TRBV20-1; d_call: TRBD2; j_call: TRBJ2-7; clone_size: many; cdr3_nt: TGCAGTGCTAGGGCACTAGCGGATTACGAGCAGTACTTC; cdr3_aa: CSARALADYEQYF
v_call: TRBV30; d_call: .; j_call: TRBJ1-5; clone_size: many; cdr3_nt: TGTGCCTGGAGTGTACCCCGAGACAGTTATAGCAATCAGCCCCAGCATTTT; cdr3_aa: CAWSVPRDSYSNQPQHF
v_call: TRBV20-1; d_call: .; j_call: TRBJ1-6; clone_size: many; cdr3_nt: TGCAGCTCCTTTGAGGGCGACTATGATAGTTCACCCCTCCACTTT; cdr3_aa: CSSFEGDYDSSPLHF
v_call: TRBV4-1; d_call: .; j_call: TRBJ1-1; clone_size: .; cdr3_nt: TGCGCCAGCAGCCAAGTTCGAGGGGTCACTGAAGCTTTCTTT; cdr3_aa: CASSQVRGVTEAFF
v_call: TRBV20-1; d_call: TRBD2; j_call: TRBJ2-7; clone_size: many; cdr3_nt: TGCAGTGCGGCTCTAGCGGGAGTGTCTTACGAGCAGTACTTC; cdr3_aa: CSAALAGVSYEQYF
v_call: TRBV9; d_call: .; j_call: TRBJ1-5; clone_size: many; cdr3_nt: TGTGCCAGCAGCTTGGGGGAAGTGCCGAATCAGCCCCAGCATTTT; cdr3_aa: CASSLGEVPNQPQHF
v_call: TRBV28; d_call: .; j_call: TRBJ2-7; clone_size: .; cdr3_nt: TGTGCCAGCAGTTTGCGGCCCAGCAGGATGAACGAGCAGTACTTC; cdr3_aa: CASSLRPSRMNEQYF
v_call: TRBV11-2; d_call: TRBD1; j_call: TRBJ1-6; clone_size: many; cdr3_nt: TGTGCCAGCAGCTCTACGACAGGGGGGACCCTCCACTTT; cdr3_aa: CASSSTTGGTLHF
v_call: TRBV11-1; d_call: .; j_call: TRBJ2-7; clone_size: many; cdr3_nt: TGTGCCAGCAGCTCAGACCGCCGGGGGAGCTCCTACGAGCAGTACTTC; cdr3_aa: CASSSDRRGSSYEQYF
v_call: TRBV12-3/TRBV12-4; d_call: .; j_call: TRBJ1-6; clone_size: many; cdr3_nt: TGTGCCACCTCATGGGGGTCCCCTCCAAATTCACCCCTCCACTTT; cdr3_aa: CATSWGSPPNSPLHF
v_call: TRBV5-1; d_call: TRBD1; j_call: TRBJ2-7; clone_size: many; cdr3_nt: TGCGCCAGCAGGGAGGGGACAGGGGGCCTCTACGAGCAGTACTTC; cdr3_aa: CASREGTGGLYEQYF
v_call: TRBV2; d_call: .; j_call: TRBJ2-5; clone_size: .; cdr3_nt: TGTGCCAGCAGCGCCGGGACCGATAGGGCCCAGTACTTC; cdr3_aa: CASSAGTDRAQYF
v_call: TRBV12-5; d_call: TRBD1; j_call: TRBJ2-4; clone_size: many; cdr3_nt: TGTGCCGACACAGGGGGAATAGCCAAAAACGTTCAGTACTTC; cdr3_aa: CADTGGIAKNVQYF
v_call: TRBV20-1; d_call: .; j_call: TRBJ1-5; clone_size: many; cdr3_nt: TGCAGTGCTAGCGATCTGATCAGCAATCAGCCCCAGCATTTT; cdr3_aa: CSASDLISNQPQHF
v_call: TRBV13; d_call: .; j_call: TRBJ2-2; clone_size: few; cdr3_nt: TGTGCCAGCAGAGACAGATCCGGGGAGCTGTTTTTT; cdr3_aa: CASRDRSGELFF
v_call: TRBV12-3/TRBV12-4; d_call: .; j_call: TRBJ1-1; clone_size: many; cdr3_nt: TGTGCCAGCAGTCCCATCGGGGCCAGGAACACTGAAGCTTTCTTT; cdr3_aa: CASSPIGARNTEAFF
v_call: TRBV6-1; d_call: .; j_call: TRBJ2-2; clone_size: many; cdr3_nt: TGTGCCAGCAGTGAAACGACTAGTCCCGGGGAGCTGTTTTTT; cdr3_aa: CASSETTSPGELFF
v_call: TRBV30; d_call: .; j_call: TRBJ2-5; clone_size: many; cdr3_nt: TGTGCCTGGAGTGTTCGGGATAACCAGTACTTC; cdr3_aa: CAWSVRDNQYF
v_call: TRBV4-2; d_call: TRBD2; j_call: TRBJ2-2; clone_size: few; cdr3_nt: TGTGCCAGCAGCGTCGGTACTAGCGGGGGTGCTTACACCGGGGAGCTGTTTTTT; cdr3_aa: CASSVGTSGGAYTGELFF
v_call: TRBV12-3/TRBV12-4; d_call: TRBD2; j_call: TRBJ2-1; clone_size: many; cdr3_nt: TGTGCCAGCAGTGATTCAGACGCGGGGGGCCCCTCCTACAATGAGCAGTTCTTC; cdr3_aa: CASSDSDAGGPSYNEQFF
v_call: TRBV20-1; d_call: TRBD1; j_call: TRBJ2-5; clone_size: .; cdr3_nt: TGCAGTGCGGCCGGGACAGCCTCTTTGGAGACCCAGTACTTC; cdr3_aa: CSAAGTASLETQYF
v_call: TRBV28; d_call: TRBD1; j_call: TRBJ1-3; clone_size: many; cdr3_nt: TGTGCCAGCAGTTCGACCGGGACAGGGGGAAACACCATATATTTT; cdr3_aa: CASSSTGTGGNTIYF
v_call: TRBV13; d_call: TRBD2; j_call: TRBJ2-5; clone_size: .; cdr3_nt: TGTGCCAGCAGCTTAGCCGTAACTAGCGGGAAAGAGACCCAGTACTTC; cdr3_aa: CASSLAVTSGKETQYF
v_call: TRBV10-2; d_call: .; j_call: TRBJ2-5; clone_size: many; cdr3_nt: TGCGCCAGCAGCCCCAACCAGGGGATGAAGGCCCACTTC; cdr3_aa: CASSPNQGMKAHF
v_call: TRBV12-3/TRBV12-4; d_call: TRBD1; j_call: TRBJ2-7; clone_size: .; cdr3_nt: TGTGCCAGCAGCCCGACAGGGGTGTCCGAGCAGTACTTC; cdr3_aa: CASSPTGVSEQYF
v_call: TRBV3-1; d_call: TRBD1; j_call: TRBJ1-5; clone_size: many; cdr3_nt: TGTGCCAGCAGCTACACAGGGGACCGACCCCAGCATTTT; cdr3_aa: CASSYTGDRPQHF
v_call: TRBV7-2; d_call: .; j_call: TRBJ2-7; clone_size: many; cdr3_nt: TGTGCCAGCAGCTTAGGGCGGATTAGCTCCTACGAGCAGTACTTC; cdr3_aa: CASSLGRISSYEQYF
v_call: TRBV6-2/TRBV6-3; d_call: .; j_call: TRBJ2-7; clone_size: few; cdr3_nt: TGTGCCAGCAGTTCATACCGTTTCGAGCAGTACTTC; cdr3_aa: CASSSYRFEQYF